This T cell receptor beta chain was obtained from a study of blood T cell repertoires in COVID-19. About the study: Nucleic acid was either cDNA or gDNA, and it came from T cells, B-cell-depleted T cells, or PBMCs.

In the original processing: Using reference gene primer amplification, nucleated cell counts were estimated. This table comes from immunoSEQ multiplex PCR, and its TCRdb copy is limited to in-frame clones, with some not included. The D gene and trimming were derived from the DNA, and the V and J assignments and clone size from that table. Seen here are 53,000 or so clones, approximately 88% observed once, and the top ten hold 17%. Germline V gives CDR1 SGHRS, CDR2 YFSETQ. V trimming: 4 bases; J trimming: 2 bases; junction bases outside the gene matches: 5. There are 14 residues in the CDR3. On this clone itself: This same CDR3 is encoded by further DNA sequences in the sample.

The chain has TRBV5-1 and TRBJ2-5, with TRBD2 identical over 7 bases. This TCR was sampled from a man in his 70s with active COVID-19. Sequenced input: peripheral blood. The CDR3: CASSPSGNQETQYF. As DNA, the CDR3 is TGCGCCAGCAGCCCCAGCGGGAATCAAGAGACCCAGTACTTC.